The rows below give T cell receptor beta chains drawn from one sample of a study of cytomegalovirus exposure and HLA in healthy donors. TCRdb's table, derived via immunoSEQ multiplex PCR, lists solely in-frame clones and lacks some. The sample carries approximately 90,000 clones, roughly four fifths recorded once. Sequencing was performed on PBMCs. Source of these receptors: a man aged 30-40 years in good health and CMV-seronegative. CDR3s include the opening cysteine and the closing phenylalanine or tryptophan. The D gene is left open where the match is weak. Not all rows give a size; the values are once, few, many and, for expanded clones, a class.

TRBJ2-1 | TRBD2 | NA | TRBV7-9 | CASSSGLAEPYNEQFF | TGTGCCAGCAGCTCTGGGCTAGCGGAACCATACAATGAGCAGTTCTTC
TRBJ1-5 | NA | NA | TRBV28 | CASSSARHSYSNQPQHF | TGTGCCAGCAGTTCAGCCCGCCACAGTTATAGCAATCAGCCCCAGCATTTT
TRBJ2-7 | NA | NA | TRBV30 | CAWSESGYEQYF | TGTGCCTGGAGTGAATCAGGCTACGAGCAGTACTTC
TRBJ1-2 | NA | few | TRBV30 | CAWVRDPNSYGYTF | TGTGCCTGGGTCCGGGATCCGAATAGCTATGGCTACACCTTC
TRBJ2-7 | NA | few | TRBV19 | CASSILFGRSSYEQYF | TGTGCCAGTAGTATTCTCTTTGGGAGAAGCTCCTACGAGCAGTACTTC
TRBJ1-3 | TRBD1 | NA | TRBV7-9 | CASSPQNRGTSGNTIYF | TGTGCCAGCAGCCCGCAAAACAGGGGGACCTCTGGAAACACCATATATTTT
TRBJ2-3 | TRBD2 | NA | TRBV4-1 | CASSSFHGLAGVYSDTQYF | TGCGCCAGCAGCTCCTTCCATGGTCTAGCGGGAGTTTATTCAGATACGCAGTATTTT
TRBJ2-2 | NA | NA | TRBV5-1 | CASSPWEGGFTTGELFF | TGCGCCAGCAGCCCCTGGGAGGGGGGTTTTACCACCGGGGAGCTGTTTTTT
TRBJ2-2 | TRBD1 | NA | TRBV19 | CASSPLDRGIGELFF | TGTGCCAGTAGTCCACTGGACAGGGGGATCGGGGAGCTGTTTTTT
TRBJ2-2 | TRBD2 | NA | TRBV7-6 | CASSLGGGPVGELFF | TGTGCCAGCAGCTTAGGGGGAGGGCCCGTCGGGGAGCTGTTTTTT
TRBJ2-5 | NA | NA | TRBV19 | CASSSRGERQETQYF | TGTGCCAGTAGTAGTCGGGGAGAGCGCCAAGAGACCCAGTACTTC
TRBJ2-5 | TRBD1 | NA | TRBV6-5 | CASTPGPTGYGTQYF | TGTGCCAGCACCCCCGGCCCGACAGGGTATGGGACCCAGTACTTC
TRBJ2-7 | TRBD1 | NA | TRBV19 | CASSFTGTGYYEQYF | TGTGCCAGTAGCTTCACCGGGACAGGGTACTACGAGCAGTACTTC
TRBJ2-3 | TRBD2 | NA | TRBV4-3 | CASSQEGLAGGYADTQYF | TGCGCCAGCAGCCAAGAGGGACTAGCGGGGGGGTACGCAGATACGCAGTATTTT
TRBJ2-3 | TRBD2 | NA | TRBV5-6 | CASSLRGGAHTDTQYF | TGTGCCAGCAGCCTCCGGGGGGGCGCGCACACAGATACGCAGTATTTT